This record covers a single T cell receptor beta chain. The germline V gene has CDR1 LNHDA and CDR2 SQIVND (reference sequence). V lost 7 bases, J lost 0 bases, and 10 bases stayed unmatched. CDR3 length equals 16 residues. These data belong to a study of blood T cell repertoires in COVID-19. Overall study: The origin of the acute and convalescent COVID-19 samples was the United States, Italy and Spain. In each case, the material was cDNA or gDNA derived from T cells, B-cell-depleted T cells, or PBMCs.

A Seattle source enrolled patients during active infection and followed them longitudinally. Methods used by the authors: The authors estimated nucleated cell counts from reference gene primer amplification. The table came from immunoSEQ multiplex PCR; TCRdb's copy has only in-frame clones and leaves some out. V and J calls and clone size are those listed in that table; D and trimming were worked out from the DNA. The repertoire holds around 130,000 clones, over 80% seen once, with approximately 9% in the top ten. This TCR derives from a man under 40 with COVID-19, enrolled during active disease. Sequencing used peripheral blood. The J gene is TRBJ1-2, the V gene TRBV19, with 8 bases aligning to TRBD1. CDR3 sequence: CASTHSGQAANYGYTF. As DNA, the CDR3 is TGTGCCAGTACCCACTCGGGACAGGCAGCTAACTATGGCTACACCTTC.